This section outlines one T cell receptor (beta chain) sequence together with its context. Its cognate antigen is unknown. This record comes from a study of T cell responses to AZD1222 COVID-19 vaccine. General study findings and limits: Only after the peak T cell response were repertoires sampled. Donors were largely white British and mainly female; clonal diversity was possibly underestimated. Spike-specific TCR breadth and depth both grew after two AZD1222 doses. Vaccine-related CD4 TCRs covered spike, predominating at 160-218 and 743-854.

Assay: immunoSEQ multiplex PCR; the TCRdb copy retains only in-frame clones and omits some. The sample contains fewer than 150,000 clones, about nine tenths of which appear only once. The ends lost 6 bases at V and 4 bases at J; junction bases unmatched: 6. The CDR3 has 15 residues. Germline loops: CDR1 ENHRY, CDR2 SYGVKD. Sequenced material: peripheral blood, taken on day 0 of AZD1222 vaccination. This TCR was recovered from an adult in good health. The V and J genes are TRBV10-3 and TRBJ1-4; TRBD1 matches at 9 bases. CDR3 region: CAIRASGQGNEKLFF. As DNA, the CDR3 is TGTGCCATCAGAGCGTCGGGACAGGGTAATGAAAAACTGTTTTTT.